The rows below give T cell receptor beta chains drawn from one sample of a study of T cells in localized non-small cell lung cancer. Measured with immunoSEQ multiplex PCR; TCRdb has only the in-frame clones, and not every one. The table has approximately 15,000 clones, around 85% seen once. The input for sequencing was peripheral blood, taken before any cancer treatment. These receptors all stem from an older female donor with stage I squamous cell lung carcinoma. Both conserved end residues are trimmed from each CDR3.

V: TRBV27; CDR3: ASSFTATGNTQY
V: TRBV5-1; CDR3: ASGRDFNTGELF
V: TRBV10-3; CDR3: AISESDSSYNEQF
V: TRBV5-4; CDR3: ASSLAGNTGELF
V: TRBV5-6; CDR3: ASSLYVARQETQY
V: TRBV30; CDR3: AWSVAEGYT
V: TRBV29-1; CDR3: SVGNSGDGGELF
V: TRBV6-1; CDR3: ASSEFRGDNQPQH
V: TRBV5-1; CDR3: ASSFEAGDTEAF
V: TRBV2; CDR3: ATGGSATSTDTQY
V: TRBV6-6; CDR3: ASSSPKVDTEAF
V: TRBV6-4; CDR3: ASSPSIGGGELF
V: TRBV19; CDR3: ASSIGTKGGTDTQY
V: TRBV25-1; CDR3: ASAGPNEKLF
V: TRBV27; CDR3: ASSFGTGGQNQPQH
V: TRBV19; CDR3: ASSIAGQGRRNQPQH
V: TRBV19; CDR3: ASSIGLRAGYYEQY
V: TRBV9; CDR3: ASSLGLAGETQY
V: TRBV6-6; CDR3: ASRSQGGSGNTIY
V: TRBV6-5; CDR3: ASSYSWGGNQPQH
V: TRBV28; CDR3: ASSLMSNEQY
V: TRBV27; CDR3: ASSRPSDRENEQY